A selection of T cell receptor beta chains follows, all from one sample in a study of CD8+ T cells in alopecia areata. Clones were read by immunoSEQ multiplex PCR, and TCRdb kept only the in-frame ones, dropping some. The table shows over 150,000 clones, with nearly 60% occurring only once. Sequencing used CD4+ T cells sorted from blood, obtained at week 24, from a patient treated with tofacitinib. All receptors come from a human donor with alopecia areata. Each CDR3 is given with its conserved first and last residue. Each record gives: D gene, clone size, J gene, V gene, CDR3 protein, CDR3 DNA. D genes are given only for firm matches. Clone size appears in some rows only: once, few, many, or a class for an expanded clone.

>NA|NA|TRBJ2-5|TRBV9
CASSADQNQETQYF
TGTGCCAGCAGCGCGGACCAGAACCAAGAGACCCAGTACTTC
>TRBD1|NA|TRBJ2-5|TRBV29-1
CSVTDRGRRETQYF
TGCAGCGTGACAGACAGGGGGCGCAGAGAGACCCAGTACTTC
>NA|NA|TRBJ2-5|TRBV7-3
CASSLDLVETQYF
TGTGCCAGCAGCTTAGATCTCGTAGAGACCCAGTACTTC
>NA|NA|TRBJ2-6|TRBV30
CALSRGPGANVLTF
TGTGCCCTTTCGAGAGGGCCTGGGGCCAACGTCCTGACTTTC
>NA|few|TRBJ2-5|TRBV28
CASSLGGLWETQYF
TGTGCCAGCAGTTTAGGCGGCCTATGGGAGACCCAGTACTTC
>NA|NA|TRBJ2-1|TRBV29-1
CSSWTGHDNEQFF
TGCAGCTCGTGGACGGGACATGATAATGAGCAGTTCTTC
>NA|NA|TRBJ1-5|TRBV4-2
CASSREVTGSNQPQHF
TGTGCCAGCAGCCGGGAGGTAACAGGTAGCAATCAGCCCCAGCATTTT
>TRBD1|once|TRBJ2-7|TRBV6-5
CASSRGQGSEQYF
TGTGCCAGCAGCCGAGGACAGGGGTCCGAGCAGTACTTC
>NA|NA|TRBJ1-1|TRBV28
CAGSGAGRTEAFF
TGTGCCGGATCTGGGGCAGGTCGGACTGAAGCTTTCTTT
>NA|NA|TRBJ2-7|TRBV21-1
CASSKSRASYEQYF
TGTGCCAGCAGCAAAAGCAGGGCCTCCTACGAGCAGTACTTC
>NA|few|TRBJ2-3|TRBV2
CASSEQFASTDTQYF
TGTGCCAGCAGTGAACAGTTCGCTTCCACAGATACGCAGTATTTT
>NA|NA|TRBJ2-5|TRBV29-1
CSVAAGTIGETQYF
TGCAGCGTAGCGGCCGGGACAATCGGAGAGACCCAGTACTTC
>NA|NA|TRBJ2-2|TRBV15
CATSRDPGVDTGELFF
TGTGCCACCAGCAGAGATCCGGGGGTGGACACCGGGGAGCTGTTTTTT
>TRBD1|NA|TRBJ2-7|TRBV7-8
CASSLETGGEQYF
TGTGCCAGCAGCTTAGAAACAGGGGGCGAGCAGTACTTC
>NA|once|TRBJ1-1|TRBV4-3
CASSQDMSGTEAFF
TGCGCCAGCAGCCAAGACATGAGTGGCACTGAAGCTTTCTTT
>NA|NA|TRBJ2-1|TRBV29-1
CSEIAADQQFF
TGCAGCGAAATAGCGGCAGACCAGCAGTTCTTC
>NA|NA|TRBJ2-3|TRBV5-6
CASTQATDTQYF
TGTGCCAGCACCCAGGCCACAGATACGCAGTATTTT
>TRBD2|NA|TRBJ2-7|TRBV25-1
CASKLAGSYEQYF
TGTGCCAGCAAACTAGCGGGATCCTACGAGCAGTACTTC
>TRBD2|few|TRBJ2-3|TRBV7-2
CASSRTSGSTDTQYF
TGTGCCAGCAGCCGGACTAGCGGGAGCACAGATACGCAGTATTTT
>NA|NA|TRBJ1-1|TRBV5-1
CASSLSTSSDEAFF
TGCGCCAGCAGCTTATCGACAAGTAGCGATGAAGCTTTCTTT
>TRBD2|NA|TRBJ2-3|TRBV5-1
CASSLVAGDTDTQYF
TGCGCCAGCAGCTTGGTTGCGGGGGACACAGATACGCAGTATTTT
>NA|NA|TRBJ2-5|TRBV6-9
CASLPIQETQYF
TGTGCCAGCCTTCCCATACAAGAGACCCAGTACTTC
>TRBD2|NA|TRBJ2-1|TRBV9
CASSVASGSSSEQFF
TGTGCCAGCAGCGTAGCTAGCGGGAGTTCCAGTGAGCAGTTCTTC
>TRBD1|NA|TRBJ2-5|TRBV7-3
CASSLLGQTGSETQYF
TGTGCCAGCAGCTTACTCGGGCAGACAGGGTCGGAGACCCAGTACTTC
>NA|NA|TRBJ2-6|TRBV5-1
CASRDGHSGANVLTF
TGCGCCAGTAGGGACGGACACTCTGGGGCCAACGTCCTGACTTTC
>NA|NA|TRBJ1-2|TRBV18
CASSSKGLQIDGYTF
TGTGCCAGCTCATCCAAGGGGTTGCAGATTGATGGCTACACCTTC
>NA|few|TRBJ2-7|TRBV28
CASSPLGYEQYF
TGTGCCAGCAGTCCCCTAGGGTACGAGCAGTACTTC
>NA|NA|TRBJ1-4|TRBV9
CASSPISGWNEKLFF
TGTGCCAGCAGTCCTATATCAGGGTGGAATGAAAAACTGTTTTTT
>NA|NA|TRBJ2-6|TRBV7-2
CASSLAASTLNGVLTF
TGTGCCAGCAGCTTAGCGGCTAGCACGCTTAACGGCGTCCTGACTTTC
>TRBD1|few|TRBJ2-5|TRBV2
CASGTVEETQYF
TGTGCCAGCGGGACAGTTGAAGAGACCCAGTACTTC
>NA|few|TRBJ1-2|TRBV10-3
CAISEGEEEAYGYTF
TGTGCCATCAGTGAGGGTGAGGAGGAGGCTTATGGCTACACCTTC
>TRBD1|NA|TRBJ2-7|TRBV2
CASSSDRGFIYEQYF
TGTGCCAGCAGTTCGGACAGGGGCTTTATCTACGAGCAGTACTTC
>NA|NA|TRBJ2-1|TRBV9
CASSGDWSYNEQFF
TGTGCCAGCAGCGGGGATTGGTCCTACAATGAGCAGTTCTTC
>NA|few|TRBJ2-5|TRBV29-1
CSVERVSGGPQETQYF
TGCAGCGTTGAGAGGGTGTCTGGCGGGCCTCAAGAGACCCAGTACTTC
>NA|NA|TRBJ2-1|TRBV5-1
CASSLDRPGDEQFF
TGCGCCAGCAGCCTGGACAGACCGGGGGATGAGCAGTTCTTC
>TRBD2|NA|TRBJ2-2|TRBV11-2
CASSLTSGMTGELFF
TGTGCCAGCAGCTTGACTAGCGGGATGACCGGGGAGCTGTTTTTT
>TRBD1|NA|TRBJ1-4|TRBV9
CASSVQGANEKLFF
TGTGCCAGCAGCGTACAGGGGGCTAATGAAAAACTGTTTTTT
>NA|few|TRBJ2-1|TRBV11-2
CASTPGSAYNEQFF
TGTGCCAGCACGCCCGGGTCCGCCTACAATGAGCAGTTCTTC
>NA|NA|TRBJ2-5|TRBV4-1
CASSQPAVSQETQYF
TGCGCCAGCAGCCAGCCCGCGGTGTCCCAAGAGACCCAGTACTTC
>TRBD1|NA|TRBJ2-7|TRBV2
CASSRDSSYEQYF
TGTGCCAGCAGTCGGGACAGCTCCTACGAGCAGTACTTC
>TRBD2|NA|TRBJ2-7|TRBV10-3
CAISEFLAGDVDEQYF
TGTGCCATCAGTGAGTTCCTAGCGGGAGATGTAGACGAGCAGTACTTC
>TRBD2|NA|TRBJ2-7|TRBV13
CASSPGTSSNEQYF
TGTGCCAGCAGCCCCGGGACTAGCAGTAACGAGCAGTACTTC
>NA|NA|TRBJ1-6|TRBV4-3
CASSQGQRDLHF
TGCGCCAGCAGCCAAGGTCAGAGGGACCTCCACTTT
>NA|NA|TRBJ2-6|TRBV18
CASSPRTETNVLTF
TGTGCCAGCTCACCCAGGACAGAAACCAACGTCCTGACTTTC
>NA|NA|TRBJ2-3|TRBV29-1
CSVEESAGPQYF
TGCAGCGTTGAAGAATCTGCGGGGCCGCAGTATTTT
>NA|few|TRBJ1-1|TRBV7-3
CASSPLDRTQSDTEAFF
TGTGCCAGCAGCCCCCTTGACCGAACCCAATCGGACACTGAAGCTTTCTTT
>TRBD2|NA|TRBJ2-1|TRBV5-1
CASSSGLAVVDEQFF
TGCGCCAGCAGCTCTGGACTAGCGGTCGTGGATGAGCAGTTCTTC
>TRBD1|few|TRBJ2-2|TRBV28
CASSNSPGQGNTGELFF
TGTGCCAGCAGTAATTCACCGGGACAGGGGAACACCGGGGAGCTGTTTTTT